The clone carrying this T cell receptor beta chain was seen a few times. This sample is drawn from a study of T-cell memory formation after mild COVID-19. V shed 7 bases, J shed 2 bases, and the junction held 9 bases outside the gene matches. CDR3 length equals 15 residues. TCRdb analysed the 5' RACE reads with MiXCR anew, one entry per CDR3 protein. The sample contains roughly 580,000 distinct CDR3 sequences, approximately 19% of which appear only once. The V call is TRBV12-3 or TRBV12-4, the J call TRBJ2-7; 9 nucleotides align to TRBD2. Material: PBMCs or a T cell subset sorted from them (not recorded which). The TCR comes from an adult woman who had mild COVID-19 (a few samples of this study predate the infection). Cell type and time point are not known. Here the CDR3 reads CASTSGTSYAYEQYF. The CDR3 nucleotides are TGTGCCAGCACGAGCGGGACTAGCTACGCCTACGAGCAGTACTTC.